The 5 T cell receptor beta chains given below trace back to one sample, sequenced in a study of tumor-infiltrating lymphocytes in localized non-small cell lung cancer. Sequenced by immunoSEQ multiplex PCR; TCRdb stores in-frame clones only, minus some. Among about 10,000 clones listed, 60% were seen once. Sample: uninvolved lung tissue not adjacent to the tumor. These receptors were obtained from a human donor with non-small cell lung cancer.

The rearrangement uses TRBV19 and TRBJ1-2, with 11 bases that match TRBD1. Trimming cost V 6 bases and J 2 bases; bases outside gene matches: 2. From germline, CDR1 is LNHDA and CDR2 SQIVND (reference sequence). The CDR3 has 14 amino acids. CDR3: CASRGTGGNYGYTF. DNA of the CDR3: TGTGCCAGTAGAGGGACAGGGGGGAACTATGGCTACACCTTC.

This clone appeared a few times. The chain links TRBV7-2 to TRBJ1-1; D not resolved. The CDR3 runs 12 residues. CDR1 and CDR2 (germline): SGHTA, FQGNSA. V was cut by 2 bases and J by 8 bases, with 9 bases left in between. DNA of the CDR3: TGTGCCAGCAGCTTATCCGGGCTCGAAGCTTTCTTT. Its translation: CASSLSGLEAFF.

The rearrangement joins TRBV20-1 to TRBJ2-1, with D possibly being TRBD1 or TRBD2 (5 bases each). This CDR3 contains 11 residues. V lost 3 bases and J lost 8, with 8 bases in between. The germline gives CDR1 DFQATT, CDR2 SNEGSKA (reference sequence). The chain's CDR3 is CSARGDHEQFF. The CDR3, as DNA: TGCAGTGCTAGGGGGGATCATGAGCAGTTCTTC.

The rearrangement joins TRBV5-6 to TRBJ1-2; the D gene is possibly TRBD1 (6 bases). The ends were cut back, 4 bases at V and 7 bases at J, with 23 bases in the middle. Germline V lookup: CDR1 SGHDT, CDR2 YYEEEE. The CDR3 runs to 16 residues. The CDR3 sequence is CASSQSGAVRGLGYTF. The CDR3 DNA reads as TGTGCCAGCAGCCAATCGGGGGCAGTCAGGGGACTTGGCTACACCTTC.

This chain uses TRBV5-6 with TRBJ1-2, with D maybe TRBD1 (5 bases). Germline loops: CDR1 SGHDT, CDR2 YYEEEE. V was pared by 2 bases and J by 7 bases, with 9 bases between. The CDR3 spans 12 residues. As DNA, the CDR3 is TGTGCCAGCAGCTTAACAGGATCTGGCTACACCTTC. It specifies CASSLTGSGYTF. The complete variable domain, with remaining parts taken from reference TRBV5-6 and TRBJ1-2, reads DAGVTQSPTHLIKTRGQQVTLRCSPKSGHDTVSWYQQALGQGPQFIFQYYEEEERQRGNFPDRFSGHQFPNYSSELNVNALLLGDSALYLCASSLTGSGYTFGSGTRLTVV.